The 6 T cell receptor beta chains given below trace back to one sample, sequenced in a study of blood T cells in healthy people across ages. A sample-barcoded 5' primer and a J-beta primer mix were used in a second PCR of about 7 to 12 cycles. Each CDR3 protein is one row after TCRdb ran MiXCR on the 5' RACE reads. The data show 1,800,000 or so distinct CDR3 sequences, about two fifths seen once. The sequenced sample consisted of blood. The origin of the receptors is a human donor in good health.

The chain combines TRBV4-1 with TRBJ1-4; weak D call: TRBD1 (6 bases). CDR3 size: 14 residues. Germline loops: CDR1 MGHRA, CDR2 YSYEKL. V was cut by 6 bases and J by 5 bases, with 13 bases left in between. CDR3 in DNA: TGCGCCAGCAGTACAGGGAGGGGGAATGAAAAACTGTTTTTT. Translated: CASSTGRGNEKLFF.

This clonotype was counted ten times or more. The CDR3 sequence: CAISEKSTTRGGETQYF. As DNA, the CDR3 is TGTGCCATCAGTGAGAAGAGCACTACCCGGGGAGGAGAGACCCAGTACTTC. The chain uses TRBV10-3 and TRBJ2-5, with a possible D match to TRBD2 (6 bases). Trimming left V 2 bases short and J 4 bases short, with 20 bases between. CDR3 length: 17 amino acids. CDR1 and CDR2 (germline): ENHRY, SYGVKD.

This clonotype came up a few times. The gene calls are TRBV6-6 and TRBJ1-2; D unclear. The CDR3 runs to 12 residues. From germline, CDR1 is MNHNY and CDR2 SVGAGI (reference sequence). The CDR3 loop reads CDRPLLNYGYTF. The CDR3 DNA is TGTGACAGACCCCTGCTGAACTATGGCTACACCTTC.

This clonotype was recorded a few times. CDR3 region: CAIRDSTPDEQYF. DNA of the CDR3: TGTGCCATCAGGGACAGCACCCCTGACGAGCAGTACTTC. This rearrangement joins TRBV10-3 to TRBJ2-7, with D possibly TRBD1 on 6 matching bases. Germline V gives CDR1 ENHRY, CDR2 SYGVKD. CDR3 size: 13 residues. V was clipped by 6 bases and J by 5 bases, with 14 bases between them.

The chain has TRBV7-8 and TRBJ1-5; no reliable D call. Trimming took off 6 bases at V and 1 base at J, with 10 bases between the two ends. The V gene's germline CDR1 is SGHVS and CDR2 FQNEAQ. This CDR3 comprises 14 residues. Here the CDR3 reads CASRNPGSNQPQHF. CDR3 nucleotides: TGTGCCAGCAGAAACCCCGGCAGCAATCAGCCCCAGCATTTT.

A remark on this clonotype: The junction shows a germline mismatch at one end, possibly a read error. The chain recombines TRBV4-2 with TRBJ1-2; D uncertain. Germline V gives CDR1 LGHNA, CDR2 YNFKEQ. The CDR3 length is 15 residues. CDR3 bases: TGTGCCAGCAGCCAAGTAAGGGTGATGGGATATGGTTACACCTTC. This codes for CASSQVRVMGYGYTF.